The present TCR beta chain was sequenced within a study of blood T cells in healthy people across ages. This clonotype occurred a few times. Through a sample-barcoded 5' primer and a J-beta primer mix, a second PCR was run for roughly 7 to 11 cycles. A single record per CDR3 protein comes from TCRdb applying MiXCR to the 5' RACE reads. The sample has around 580,000 distinct CDR3 sequences; roughly 43% are singletons. The sequence came from an elderly man in good health. Material for sequencing was blood.

The CDR3 loop is CAISSGPLATDTQYF. In DNA form, the CDR3 reads TGTGCCATCTCTTCGGGACCTCTAGCCACAGATACGCAGTATTTT. The J gene is TRBJ2-3, the V gene TRBV10-3, with D perhaps assigned TRBD1 or TRBD2 (5 bases each). The CDR3 has 15 residues. The V gene lost 8 bases and the J gene lost 2 bases, with 17 bases spanning the gap. Germline V gene lookup returns CDR1 ENHRY and CDR2 SYGVKD.